The source of this T cell receptor beta chain is a study of shared clonotypes between healthy human individuals. Study-level points and caveats: What rarefaction showed was incomplete sorted-subset sequencing despite large depth.

On this clone itself: Antigen specificity is unknown.

The CDR3 has 18 residues. Per the germline V gene, CDR1 is SEHNR and CDR2 is FQNEAQ (reference sequence). V trimming: 2 bases; J trimming: 2 bases; junction bases outside the gene matches: 8. Sequenced by immunoSEQ multiplex PCR; TCRdb stores in-frame clones only, minus some. The sample lists some 1,900,000 clones, about 95% occurring once. CD45RO-negative, CCR7-selected cells formed the naive CD8 fraction, which excluded terminally differentiated effector memory CD45RA+ cells. The V and J genes are TRBV7-9 and TRBJ2-1; 11 nucleotides agree with TRBD2. The material sequenced was naive CD8+ T cells sorted from blood. This clonotype was sampled from a man between 18 and 35 years old in good health. The CDR3 loop reads CASSLTLAGGGAYNEQFF. CDR3 sequence (DNA): TGTGCCAGCAGCTTAACGCTAGCGGGAGGAGGAGCCTACAATGAGCAGTTCTTC.